What follows are 22 T cell receptor beta chains derived from one specimen sequenced in a study of T cells in Graves' hyperthyroidism and ophthalmopathy. The source material, RNA transcripts, was used to amplify TCR beta CDR3 regions. Primed by the HTBI set, a first-round RT-PCR was run on the TCR CDR3. TCRdb re-derived calls from the multiplex PCR reads in MiXCR, one entry per CDR3 protein. The data hold around 600,000 distinct CDR3 sequences, with about 15% observed a single time. The sequenced material came from blood. The receptors stem from a woman aged 25 to 39 with Graves' hyperthyroidism.

This clonotype was found many times. V gene TRBV30 combines with J gene TRBJ1-2, with no clear D. Trimming left V 3 bases short and J 7 bases short, with 15 bases between. The CDR3 length is 13 residues. The germline gives CDR1 GTSNPN, CDR2 SVGIG (reference sequence). The CDR3 sequence: CAWRVKGLTGYTF. CDR3 DNA sequence: TGTGCCTGGAGAGTAAAGGGCTTGACTGGCTACACCTTC.

Ten or more counts support this clonotype. V is TRBV24-1 and J is TRBJ2-7; tentative D call: TRBD1 (6 bases). Trimming removed 9 bases at V and 4 bases at J, with 24 bases between. Per the germline V gene, CDR1 is KGHDR and CDR2 is SFDVKD. The CDR3 is 16 amino acids. CDR3 nucleotides: TGTGCCACCCTTATAGGGGACACTAGGACAGATTACGAGCAGTACTTC. Translation: CATLIGDTRTDYEQYF.

The chain couples TRBV6-2 or TRBV6-3 to TRBJ2-1; the D gene is possibly TRBD2 (5 bases). Germline loops: CDR1 MNHEY, CDR2 SVGEGT. CDR3 length: 15 amino acids. Trimming removed 3 bases from V and 3 bases from J, with 12 bases in between. The CDR3: CASSYDSEDYNEQFF. The CDR3 DNA reads as TGTGCCAGCAGTTATGATAGCGAGGACTACAATGAGCAGTTCTTC.

This clonotype has ten or more counts. V and J are TRBV28 and TRBJ1-4; D is undetermined. The CDR3 is 18 residues long. With 6 bases removed from V and 0 bases from J, the gap between germline ends came to 20 bases. Germline CDR1 MDHEN, CDR2 SYDVKM. The DNA for the CDR3 is TGTGCCAGCAGATCGCAGCAACTATCTGTTGCAACTAATGAAAAACTGTTTTTT. Translating gives CASRSQQLSVATNEKLFF.

This sequence joins TRBV19 and TRBJ2-1, with 13 bases identical to TRBD2. The ends lost 4 bases at V and 0 bases at J; junction bases unmatched: 6. The germline V gene encodes CDR1 LNHDA and CDR2 SQIVND (reference sequence). The CDR3 totals 18 residues. The CDR3 is CASSTGTSGESSYNEQFF. The CDR3 DNA reads TGTGCCAGTAGTACCGGGACTAGCGGGGAGAGCTCCTACAATGAGCAGTTCTTC.

Ten or more counts support this clonotype. The chain links TRBV28 to TRBJ1-5; no definite D call. The length of the CDR3 is 13 residues. CDR1 is MDHEN and CDR2 is SYDVKM in the germline V gene. V was shortened by 8 bases and J by 6 bases, with 14 bases between the two germline ends. Here the CDR3 reads CASEVGSGQPQHF. In DNA form, the CDR3 reads TGTGCCAGCGAGGTCGGGTCGGGTCAGCCCCAGCATTTT.

In this sample, this clonotype turned up many times. The V call is TRBV11-2, the J call TRBJ2-7, with a weak D call TRBD1 (6 bases). V gave up 5 bases and J gave up 6 bases, with 14 bases separating them. Per germline, CDR1 SGHAT and CDR2 FQNNGV. The CDR3 is 13 residues long. DNA for the CDR3: TGTGCCAGCAGCCCCGGACAGCCCTCCGAGCAGTACTTC. As protein: CASSPGQPSEQYF.

Many counts were recorded for this clonotype. The rearrangement links TRBV20-1 to TRBJ2-3; 8 bases are shared with TRBD2. The CDR3 has 15 amino acids. Losses at the gene ends were 3 bases for V and 2 bases for J; bases not matched to a gene: 7. Germline values: CDR1 DFQATT, CDR2 SNEGSKA (reference sequence). CDR3 protein: CSARRPAGVTDTQYF. The CDR3 DNA reads TGCAGTGCTAGGCGTCCAGCGGGAGTCACAGATACGCAGTATTTT.

This clonotype appeared many times. The chain couples TRBV7-3 to TRBJ1-1, with D perhaps TRBD1 (5 bases). Germline CDR1 SGHTA, CDR2 FQGTGA. V was trimmed by 2 bases and J by 0 bases, leaving 13 bases between them. CDR3 length equals 16 residues. The DNA for the CDR3 is TGTGCCAGCAGCTTAGTGGGGGGGGGACTGAACACTGAAGCTTTCTTT. It encodes CASSLVGGGLNTEAFF.

The gene calls are TRBV7-2 and TRBJ2-3, with TRBD2 matching 9 bases. Germline CDR1 SGHTA, CDR2 FQGNSA. This CDR3 is 15 amino acids long. Unmatched junction bases numbered 6, after V lost 6 bases and J lost 2 bases. The CDR3 reads CASRESGLATDTQYF. CDR3 bases: TGTGCCAGCAGGGAATCGGGACTAGCCACAGATACGCAGTATTTT.

This clonotype has ten or more counts. The rearrangement joins TRBV28 to TRBJ2-3; D is possibly TRBD1 or TRBD2 (7 bases each). The ends were cut back, 2 bases at V and 5 bases at J, with 14 bases in the middle. The CDR3 loop spans 15 amino acids. Germline V gene lookup returns CDR1 MDHEN and CDR2 SYDVKM. The CDR3, as DNA: TGTGCCAGCAGTTTACCGCAGGGGGGGATAGATACGCAGTATTTT. Translation gives CASSLPQGGIDTQYF.

As to this clonotype: It may be a read error: a sequence one base away is much more abundant. The gene calls are TRBV30 and TRBJ1-5; D gene ambiguous. CDR1 and CDR2 (germline): GTSNPN, SVGIG (reference sequence). The V gene lost 5 bases and the J gene lost 4 bases, with 12 bases spanning the gap. This CDR3 comprises 13 residues. The CDR3, as DNA: TGTGCCTGGCGTGCCCTCCGGAATCAGCCCCAGCATTTT. Translation gives CAWRALRNQPQHF.

The V gene is TRBV7-2, the J gene TRBJ2-1; 9 nucleotides align to TRBD2. CDR1 is SGHTA, CDR2 FQGNSA, per germline. The CDR3 runs to 16 residues. The V and J ends lost 5 bases and 5 bases, in that order; junction bases with no gene match: 10. The CDR3 loop reads CASSGQLAGFNNEQFF. DNA for the CDR3: TGTGCCAGCAGCGGACAGCTAGCGGGATTTAACAATGAGCAGTTCTTC.

This rearrangement joins TRBV5-1 to TRBJ2-7; 10 nucleotides line up with TRBD2. The V segment lost 4 bases and the J segment 2 bases; nucleotides outside the gene matches: 15. CDR1 is SGHRS and CDR2 is YFSETQ in the germline V gene. The CDR3 contains 18 residues. Written as DNA, the CDR3 is TGCGCCAGCAGCCCGGCCGCGTCTAGCGGGAGAGGGGCCTACGAGCAGTACTTC. The encoded protein is CASSPAASSGRGAYEQYF.

This clonotype was counted at least ten times. The V and J genes are TRBV7-2 and TRBJ2-7, with TRBD2 matching 8 bases. This CDR3 has 14 amino acids. Germline CDR1 and CDR2: SGHTA and FQGNSA. J lost 6 bases, V lost 5 bases, and 9 bases had no gene match. The CDR3 reads CASSPGGLLGEQYF. CDR3 nucleotides: TGTGCCAGCAGCCCGGGAGGGCTCTTAGGCGAGCAGTACTTC.

In its sample, this clonotype was seen many times. V usage is TRBV3-1 and J usage is TRBJ2-7; D may correspond to TRBD1 or TRBD2 (6 bases each). Germline assignment: CDR1 LGHDT and CDR2 YNNKEL (reference sequence). The CDR3 consists of 15 residues. Trimming stripped 1 base from V and 7 bases from J, with 17 bases between. This chain's CDR3 is CASSQGGGTHYEQYF. The CDR3 DNA sequence: TGTGCCAGCAGCCAAGGAGGGGGGACTCATTATGAGCAGTACTTC.

Of note for this clonotype: With a much larger clone just one base away, this may be a read error. The V gene is TRBV5-1, the J gene TRBJ2-1; 9 bases are shared with TRBD1. The CDR3 extends over 16 amino acids. V was clipped by 3 bases and J by 8 bases; unmatched bases: 12. Germline CDR1 is SGHRS and CDR2 is YFSETQ. The CDR3 loop reads CASSSGGQGGGDEQFF. The DNA for the CDR3 is TGCGCCAGCAGCTCGGGGGGACAGGGAGGAGGCGATGAGCAGTTCTTC.

A word on this clonotype: One end of the junction fails to match germline, which may point to a read error. The CDR3 nucleotides read TGTGCCAGCACCCAAGCGGGAGGTACGGTCAATGAGCAGTTCTTC. This translates into CASTQAGGTVNEQFF. The gene calls are TRBV4-2 and TRBJ2-1; 9 nucleotides match TRBD2. CDR1 is LGHNA, CDR2 YNFKEQ, per germline. CDR3 length: 15 residues.

This clonotype was seen at least ten times. The rearrangement uses TRBV5-1 and TRBJ2-2, with TRBD1 matching 12 bases. Germline V lookup: CDR1 SGHRS, CDR2 YFSETQ. CDR3 length: 16 amino acids. The V and J ends lost 4 bases and 7 bases, in that order; junction bases with no gene match: 8. The DNA for the CDR3 is TGCGCCAGCAGCCCATCCGGGACAGGGGGCGTCGGGGAGCTGTTTTTT. Amino acids: CASSPSGTGGVGELFF.

This clonotype was seen only a few times. This sequence joins TRBV6-2 or TRBV6-3 and TRBJ2-1; 11 positions agree with TRBD2. This CDR3 comprises 14 residues. Trimming cost V 7 bases and J 9 bases; bases outside gene matches: 8. The V gene's germline CDR1 is MNHEY and CDR2 SVGEGT. CDR3 in amino acids: CASKRLAGLPEQFF. CDR3 DNA sequence: TGTGCCAGCAAAAGACTAGCGGGACTTCCTGAGCAGTTCTTC.

J is TRBJ2-5 and V is TRBV6-2 or TRBV6-3; 10 nucleotides agree with TRBD1. Germline CDR1 and CDR2: MNHEY and SVGEGT. This CDR3 comprises 15 residues. Trimming took 5 bases from V and 5 from J; bases not matched to a gene: 8. The CDR3 region is CASSDRDRGRETQYF. CDR3 DNA sequence: TGTGCCAGCAGTGACCGGGACAGGGGAAGGGAGACCCAGTACTTC.

In DNA, the CDR3 is TGTGCCAGCAGAGTAGACAGTTCCTCCTACAATGAGCAGTTCTTC. Its translation: CASRVDSSSYNEQFF. The chain recombines TRBV12-3 or TRBV12-4 with TRBJ2-1; possibly TRBD1 for D (5 bases). Trimming took off 6 bases at V and 0 bases at J, with 12 bases between the two ends. The CDR3 contains 15 residues.